This T cell receptor (beta chain) originates from a study of regulatory and conventional T cells in RAG deficiency. Whole-study findings and limits: Treg unique TCR beta sequences were about 110-fold fewer in Omenn syndrome and CID/AS patients than controls. Control T-cell subsets had markedly higher Shannon entropy and lower Simpson indices than RAG-deficient patients. Omenn patients showed >75% Treg-Tconv overlap and shorter CDR3 lengths.

The sorted conventional CD4+ T cells were CD25-low and CD127-high, with genomic DNA sequenced. Profiling relied on immunoSEQ multiplex PCR, and the TCRdb table lists in-frame clones only, not all of them. The sample has 22,000 or so clones; approximately 93% are singletons. For this clone: Its matching antigen is unknown.

The CDR3 is 13 amino acids. The germline V gene encodes CDR1 SGHRS and CDR2 YFSETQ. V lost 6 bases, J lost 1 base, and 2 bases stayed unmatched. This same sample was also taken into another study, of regulatory T cells. That report notes: Amplification used 52 TRBV primers and 13 TRBJ primers. Patient repertoires had restricted TRB V-J pairs and skewed V and J usage, most in Tregs.

The sequencing sample was made of CD4+ T cells sorted from blood. The sequence derives from a human donor in good health. This chain uses TRBV5-1 with TRBJ2-3, with 7 bases lining up with TRBD1. The CDR3 here is CASTGQGTDTQYF. CDR3 sequence (DNA): TGCGCCAGCACCGGACAGGGCACAGATACGCAGTATTTT.